This TCR beta chain was identified during a study of monozygotic twins with cystic fibrosis. CDR1 and CDR2 from the germline V gene are SGHNT and YYREEE (reference sequence). The germline V and J ends were trimmed by 2 bases and 6 bases, with 3 bases remaining between them. This CDR3 has 11 amino acids. Clones were read by immunoSEQ multiplex PCR, and TCRdb kept only the in-frame ones, dropping some. The table lists about 20,000 clones, about 90% of them singletons. Sequenced input: blood. The chain combines TRBV5-4 with TRBJ2-1; D remains unclear. The receptor was isolated from a girl aged 2-9 years with cystic fibrosis. CDR3 in amino acids: CASSLSNEQFF. CDR3 sequence (DNA): TGTGCCAGCAGCTTAAGCAATGAGCAGTTCTTC.